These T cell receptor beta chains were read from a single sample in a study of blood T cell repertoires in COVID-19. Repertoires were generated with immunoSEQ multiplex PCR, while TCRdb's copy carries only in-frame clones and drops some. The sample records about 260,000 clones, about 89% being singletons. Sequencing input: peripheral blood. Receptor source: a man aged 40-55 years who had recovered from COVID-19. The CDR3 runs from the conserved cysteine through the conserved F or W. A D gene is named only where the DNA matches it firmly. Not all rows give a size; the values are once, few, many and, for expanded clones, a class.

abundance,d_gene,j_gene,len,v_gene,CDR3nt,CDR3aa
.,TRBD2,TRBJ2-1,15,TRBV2,TGTGCCAGCAGCCAAAGACTAGCGGGAGTCGTGGGGCAGTTCTTC,CASSQRLAGVVGQFF
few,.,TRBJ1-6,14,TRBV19,TGTGCCAGTAGTATTCCAGGGTTCGGATCACCCCTCCACTTT,CASSIPGFGSPLHF
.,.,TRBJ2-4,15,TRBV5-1,TGCGCCAGCAGCCCCGTAATACTAGCCAAAAACATTCAGTACTTC,CASSPVILAKNIQYF
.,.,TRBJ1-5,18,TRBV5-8,TGTGCCAGCAGCTTGGTCACGGGTGGTCGATATAGCAATCAGCCCCAGCATTTT,CASSLVTGGRYSNQPQHF
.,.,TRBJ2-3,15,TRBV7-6,TGTGCCAGCAGCTCTCAGGGGGGATACACAGATACGCAGTATTTT,CASSSQGGYTDTQYF
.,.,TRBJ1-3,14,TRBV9,TGTGCCAGCAGTGCAGCAGGGGCTGGAAACACCATATATTTT,CASSAAGAGNTIYF
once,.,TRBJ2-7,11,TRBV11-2,TGTGCCAGCAGCCTACAGGAAGGGCAGTACTTC,CASSLQEGQYF
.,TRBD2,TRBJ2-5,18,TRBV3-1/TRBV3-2,TGTGCCAGCAGCCAACCCCTTGCCGGGGGGGTCTGGGGAGAGACCCAGTACTTC,CASSQPLAGGVWGETQYF
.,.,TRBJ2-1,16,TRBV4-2,TGTGCCAGCAGCCCCACGGCCAGCGGGCTTTACAATGAGCAGTTCTTC,CASSPTASGLYNEQFF
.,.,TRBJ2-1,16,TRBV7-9,TGTGCCAGCACCCCCCTTGAAGGGGTACTCTACAATGAGCAGTTCTTC,CASTPLEGVLYNEQFF
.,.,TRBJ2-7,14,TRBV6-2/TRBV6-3,TGTGCCAGCAGTTCCCGACCCGCGGCCTACGAGCAGTACTTC,CASSSRPAAYEQYF
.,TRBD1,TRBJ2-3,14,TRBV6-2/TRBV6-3,TGTGCCAGCAGTTACTGGGACAGGGTCGATACGCAGTATTTT,CASSYWDRVDTQYF
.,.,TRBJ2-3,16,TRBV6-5,TGTGCCAGCAGTTACTCGGTAGCCGCTAGCACAGATACGCAGTATTTT,CASSYSVAASTDTQYF
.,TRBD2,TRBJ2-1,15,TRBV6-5,TGTGCCAGCAGTTACGGACTAGCGGGAGATAATGAGCAGTTCTTC,CASSYGLAGDNEQFF
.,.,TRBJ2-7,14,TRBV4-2,TGTGCCAGCAGCCCCGGGGTAGGCGCTTACGAGCAGTACTTC,CASSPGVGAYEQYF
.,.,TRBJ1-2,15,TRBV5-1,TGCGCCAGCAGCCTGGGCCGGGACACCAGCTATGGCTACACCTTC,CASSLGRDTSYGYTF
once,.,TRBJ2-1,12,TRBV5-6,TGTGCCAGCAGCTTGGGCGGCAATGAGCAGTTCTTC,CASSLGGNEQFF
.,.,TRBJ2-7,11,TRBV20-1,TGCAGTGCTAGAGGGCATTACGAGCAGTACTTC,CSARGHYEQYF
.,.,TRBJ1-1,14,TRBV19,TGTGCCAGTATTAACACAGAGACGAACACTGAAGCTTTCTTT,CASINTETNTEAFF
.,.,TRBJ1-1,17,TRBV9,TGTGCCAGCAGCGTAGAGAGTAGGGCCCTCGGGGGAACTGAAGCTTTCTTT,CASSVESRALGGTEAFF
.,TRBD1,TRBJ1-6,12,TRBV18,TGTGTCAGCTCACCACAGGGGATGGCCCTCCACTTT,CVSSPQGMALHF
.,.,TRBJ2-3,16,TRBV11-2,TGTGCCAGCAGCTCCCCTCCGGGATCCTACACAGATACGCAGTATTTT,CASSSPPGSYTDTQYF
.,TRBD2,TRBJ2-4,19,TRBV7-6,TGTGCCAGCAGCCTAAGGCCGAATAGCGGGGGACCAGCCAAAAACATTCAGTACTTC,CASSLRPNSGGPAKNIQYF
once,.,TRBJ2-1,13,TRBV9,TGTGCCAGCAGCGCCGCCCCAGTCAATGAGCAGTTCTTC,CASSAAPVNEQFF
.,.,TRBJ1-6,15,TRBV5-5,TGTGCCAGCAGCTTGGACAGTTTCTATAATTCACCCCTCCACTTT,CASSLDSFYNSPLHF
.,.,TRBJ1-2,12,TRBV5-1,TGCGCCAGCAGCTCCGCGGGGCATGGCTACACCTTC,CASSSAGHGYTF
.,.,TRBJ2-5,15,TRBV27,TGTGCCAGCGCCCAAGAGCCGACAGTCCAAGAGACCCAGTACTTC,CASAQEPTVQETQYF
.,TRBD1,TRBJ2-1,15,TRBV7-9,TGTGCCAGCACCCCAGGGGGCGGCTCGGGTAATGAGCAGTTCTTC,CASTPGGGSGNEQFF
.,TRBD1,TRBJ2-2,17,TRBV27,TGTGCCAGCAGTCCTCGACAGGGTTTCAGTAGCACCGGGGAGCTGTTTTTT,CASSPRQGFSSTGELFF
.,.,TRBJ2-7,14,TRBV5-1,TGCGCCAGCAGCCCGTTGGCAGGGGGAGGCGAGCAGTACTTC,CASSPLAGGGEQYF
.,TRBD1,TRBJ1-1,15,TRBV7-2,TGTGCCAGCAGCCGTCAAAGGGGGCTGAACACTGAAGCTTTCTTT,CASSRQRGLNTEAFF
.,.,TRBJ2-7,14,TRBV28,TGTGCCAGCAGTTTACTCGGCGAGGGGGACGAGCAGTACTTC,CASSLLGEGDEQYF
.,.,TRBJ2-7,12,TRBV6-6,TGTGCCAGCAGCCCCCGGGTATACGAGCAGTACTTC,CASSPRVYEQYF
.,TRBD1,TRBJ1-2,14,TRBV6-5,TGTGCCAGCAGGGGGACAGCTGAACACTATGGCTACACCTTC,CASRGTAEHYGYTF
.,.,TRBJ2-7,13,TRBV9,TGTGCCAGCAGCGTAGGGGGCTTTAGCGAGCAGTACTTC,CASSVGGFSEQYF
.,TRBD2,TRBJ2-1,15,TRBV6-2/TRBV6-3,TGTGCCAGCAGCCGACTAGCAACATCATACAATGAGCAGTTCTTC,CASSRLATSYNEQFF
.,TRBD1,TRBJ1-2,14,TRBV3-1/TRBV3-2,TGTGCCAGCAGCCAAGAGACAGGGACGGGAGGCTACACCTTC,CASSQETGTGGYTF
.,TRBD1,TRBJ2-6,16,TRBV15,TGTGCCACCAGCAGGGGACAGGGGGCTGGGGCCAACGTCCTGACTTTC,CATSRGQGAGANVLTF
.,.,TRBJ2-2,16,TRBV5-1,TGCGCCAGCGAAACGACGATGGGGGGAGGACCCGGGGAGCTGTTTTTT,CASETTMGGGPGELFF
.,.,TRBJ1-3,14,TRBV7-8,TGTGCCAGCAGCTTCCGGGACTCTGGAAACACCATATATTTT,CASSFRDSGNTIYF
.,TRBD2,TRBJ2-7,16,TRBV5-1,TGCGCCAGCAGCTTGGCGGGACTAGCTCAAACCTACGAGCAGTACTTC,CASSLAGLAQTYEQYF
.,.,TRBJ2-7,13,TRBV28,TGTGCCAGCAATCTAGGGGCGGACTACGAGCAGTACTTC,CASNLGADYEQYF
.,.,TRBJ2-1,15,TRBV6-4,TGTGCCAGCAGTGTTGGGCCGAGCTCCTACAATGAGCAGTTCTTC,CASSVGPSSYNEQFF
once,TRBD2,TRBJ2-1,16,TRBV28,TGTGCCAGCAGTTCAAGTAGCGGGAGTTGGGGCAATGAGCAGTTCTTC,CASSSSSGSWGNEQFF
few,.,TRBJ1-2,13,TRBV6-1,TGTGCCAGCAGTGAAGAGGGGGGGCTAGGCTACACCTTC,CASSEEGGLGYTF
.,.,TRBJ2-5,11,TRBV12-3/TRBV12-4,TGTGCCAGCAAAGGCGGGGAGACCCAGTACTTC,CASKGGETQYF
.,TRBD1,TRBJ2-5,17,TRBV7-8,TGTGCCAGCAGCTTCGGTCGGACAGGCAGCTCGGGAGAGACCCAGTACTTC,CASSFGRTGSSGETQYF
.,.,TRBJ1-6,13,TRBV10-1,TGCGCCAGCAGCCGGGAACCTAATTCACCCCTCCACTTT,CASSREPNSPLHF
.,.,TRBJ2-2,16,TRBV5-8,TGTGCCAGCAGCCAGGAGGGAACTCTGAACACCGGGGAGCTGTTTTTT,CASSQEGTLNTGELFF
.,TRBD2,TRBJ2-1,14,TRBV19,TGTGCCAGTAGTCGTACTAGCGGCTACAATGAGCAGTTCTTC,CASSRTSGYNEQFF
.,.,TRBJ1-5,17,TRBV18,TGTGCCAGCTCACCACTGCGAGCGGACAGAAACAATCAGCCCCAGCATTTT,CASSPLRADRNNQPQHF
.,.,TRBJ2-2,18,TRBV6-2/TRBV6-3,TGTGCCAGCAGTTCCCCCCGGAGCGGGTTGAGGAGTCCGGGGGAGCTGTTTTTT,CASSSPRSGLRSPGELFF
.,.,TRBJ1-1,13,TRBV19,TGTGCCAGTAGTATGAACAGGGTGGGTGAAGCTTTCTTT,CASSMNRVGEAFF
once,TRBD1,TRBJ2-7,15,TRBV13,TGTGCCAGCAGCACCCGGGACAGCAATTTCTACGAGCAGTACTTC,CASSTRDSNFYEQYF
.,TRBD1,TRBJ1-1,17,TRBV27,TGTGCCAGCAGTACTAGCCGGGACAGAGTCATGAACACTGAAGCTTTCTTT,CASSTSRDRVMNTEAFF
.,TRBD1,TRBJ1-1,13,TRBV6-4,TGTGCCAGCAGTGAAAATGAGGACAGGGACGCTTTCTTT,CASSENEDRDAFF
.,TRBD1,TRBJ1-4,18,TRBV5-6,TGTGCCAGCAGCTTGTACGCAGGGACAGGGGGTACTAATGAAAAACTGTTTTTT,CASSLYAGTGGTNEKLFF
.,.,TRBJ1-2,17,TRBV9,TGTGCCAGCAGCGTAGCTGAACGACAAAGCGCGGGCTATGGCTACACCTTC,CASSVAERQSAGYGYTF
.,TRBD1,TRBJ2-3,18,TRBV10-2,TGCGCCAGCAGTGGGAAACCGGGACAGGGGTTAATCCCAGATACGCAGTATTTT,CASSGKPGQGLIPDTQYF